This entry concerns a single T cell receptor beta chain. What it recognizes is unknown. Unique molecular identifiers were incorporated during preparation of the TCRbeta library. TCRdb passed the PCR reads through MiXCR, listing each CDR3 protein once. In the table there are hundreds of thousands of distinct CDR3 sequences, 15% to 20% of which are singletons. The CDR3 contains 11 residues. V was trimmed by 5 bases and J by 4 bases, leaving 7 bases between them. Per the germline V gene, CDR1 is DFQATT and CDR2 is SNEGSKA (reference sequence). The sample belongs to a study of T-cell reconstitution after alpha-beta-depleted transplantation in children. Study results and caveats: The main origin of T-cell counts and diversity one year after transplant was newly produced T cells.

This sequence was found in a boy under two years old who had a stem cell transplant for Wiskott-Aldrich syndrome, so the T cells may come from the graft donor. Sequences were derived from PBMCs, mostly from graft donor cells, sampled 360 days after TCRalphabeta/CD19-depleted stem cell transplant. The chain uses TRBV20-1 and TRBJ2-3; D not resolved. The CDR3 sequence: CSALRSDTQYF. The CDR3 region has the DNA TGCAGTGCTCTCCGCTCAGATACGCAGTATTTT.